Described below is a single T cell receptor beta chain sequence and its context. Antigen specificity is unknown. The sample belongs to a study of liver allograft versus peripheral blood T cells. Study as a whole: Comparative analysis was performed on T cell receptor repertoires from transplanted livers and from recipients' peripheral blood.

The V gene lost 5 bases and the J gene lost 8 bases, with 21 bases spanning the gap. This CDR3 spans 16 amino acids. TCRdb called the reads again in MiXCR, with one record for every CDR3 protein. Of over 15,000 distinct CDR3 sequences listed, around 21% are singletons. Study observations and caveats: Reported data describe T cell receptor repertoires within liver allografts as differing from those in peripheral blood.

The chain joins TRBV12-3 or TRBV12-4 to TRBJ1-4; D is possibly TRBD1 (5 bases). The sequence was collected from a human patient who had a liver transplant. Some T cells here may be from the graft donor. CDR3 loop: CASSPGTSSRSEKLFF. The CDR3 nucleotides are TGTGCCAGCAGTCCCGGGACGAGTTCGAGGAGCGAAAAACTGTTTTTT.